The 21 T cell receptor beta chains below were found in one sample sequenced in a study of cytomegalovirus exposure and HLA in healthy donors. With 60 Vbeta and 13 Jbeta primers, the PCR was carried out. Produced via immunoSEQ multiplex PCR; TCRdb's table is partial and in-frame only. The sample records 150,000 to 200,000 clones, 75% being singletons. Sequenced: PBMCs. Source of these receptors: a woman between 35 and 50 years old in good health and CMV-seropositive.

The chain has TRBV15 and TRBJ2-5; 7 bases agree with TRBD1. Germline V CDR1 and CDR2: LNHNV, YYDKDF (reference sequence). V lost 4 bases, J lost 5 bases, and 7 bases stayed unmatched. The CDR3 has 14 amino acids. CDR3 sequence: CATSMGTVGETQYF. Written as DNA, the CDR3 is TGTGCCACCAGCATGGGGACAGTCGGGGAGACCCAGTACTTC.

In nucleotides, the CDR3 is TGTGCCAGCAGCCGCAGGGTAGGGTCGGTAGAAGAGACCCAGTACTTC. Amino acids: CASSRRVGSVEETQYF. The gene calls are TRBV7-9 and TRBJ2-5, with a tentative D call TRBD1 (5 bases). Germline V gene data show CDR1 as SEHNR and CDR2 as FQNEAQ (reference sequence). The CDR3 is 16 residues long. Trimming took 5 bases from V and 3 from J, leaving 19 bases between them.

The chain couples TRBV6-5 to TRBJ1-5, with a possible D match to TRBD1 (5 bases). The CDR3 sequence is 14 residues long. From germline, CDR1 is MNHEY and CDR2 SVGAGI. V shed 5 bases and J shed 4 bases, with 12 bases lying between them. The CDR3 DNA reads as TGTGCCAGCAGTCCAGGTCCAGGGAATCAGCCCCAGCATTTT. Its protein product is CASSPGPGNQPQHF.

This clone has more than one count but fewer than ten. The chain couples TRBV2 to TRBJ1-1, with D possibly matching TRBD1 (5 bases). V was trimmed by 6 bases and J by 3 bases, leaving 11 bases between them. The length of the CDR3 is 13 residues. CDR1 is SNHLY and CDR2 is FYNNEI in the germline V gene. CDR3 coding DNA: TGTGCCAGCAGAAACCGGGGGGACACTGAAGCTTTCTTT. It encodes CASRNRGDTEAFF.

Regarding this clone: The junction differs from germline at one of its ends, possibly a read error. The chain employs TRBV7-9 and TRBJ2-7; 8 positions agree with TRBD1. The CDR3 runs 18 residues. Germline CDR1 SEHNR, CDR2 FQNEAQ (reference sequence). This chain's CDR3 is CSSSPTGRGPGAFYEQYF. The CDR3 nucleotides read TGTTCCAGCAGTCCTACTGGCAGGGGGCCGGGGGCCTTTTACGAGCAGTACTTC.

The rearrangement uses TRBV9 and TRBJ2-7; 7 bases map to TRBD1. The CDR3 spans 14 residues. Germline CDR1 SGDLS, CDR2 YYNGEE. The V gene end was trimmed by 3 bases and the J gene end by 5 bases; junction bases not matched to a gene: 8. The CDR3 here is CASSESTGFHEQYF. The CDR3 DNA sequence: TGTGCCAGCAGCGAGTCGACAGGGTTCCACGAGCAGTACTTC.

This clone showed up just once. The gene calls are TRBV13 and TRBJ1-6, with TRBD1 matching 7 bases. The CDR3 runs 14 residues. Germline V gene sequence: CDR1 PRHDT, CDR2 FYEKMQ (reference sequence). Trimming at V came to 5 bases and at J to 9 bases, leaving 7 bases not matched to a gene. The CDR3 protein is CASSPDRVVSPLHF. CDR3 DNA: TGTGCCAGCAGCCCCGACAGGGTGGTTTCACCCCTCCACTTT.

The chain couples TRBV6-5 to TRBJ2-5, with D possibly being TRBD1 (5 bases). CDR1 is MNHEY and CDR2 is SVGAGI in the germline V gene. Trimming took 0 bases from V and 5 from J, leaving 10 bases between them. The CDR3 has 14 amino acids. The CDR3 DNA reads as TGTGCCAGCAGTTACTCGGCAGGGTTGGAGACCCAGTACTTC. It specifies CASSYSAGLETQYF.

This clone was detected only once. The V and J genes are TRBV19 and TRBJ1-2; D not resolved. V was clipped by 3 bases and J by 4 bases, with 12 bases between them. CDR3 length equals 14 residues. Germline V CDR1 and CDR2: LNHDA, SQIVND (reference sequence). The CDR3 sequence: CASSIPGLFYGYTF. The DNA for the CDR3 is TGTGCCAGTAGTATCCCCGGACTGTTCTATGGCTACACCTTC.

The CDR3 region is CASSSRTVPYEQYF. CDR3 nucleotide sequence: TGCGCCAGCAGCTCTCGGACAGTCCCCTACGAGCAGTACTTC. The chain joins TRBV5-1 to TRBJ2-7, with D perhaps TRBD1 (6 bases). Germline CDR1 is SGHRS and CDR2 is YFSETQ. Trimming removed 3 bases at V and 2 bases at J, with 12 bases between. CDR3 length equals 14 residues.

The chain has TRBV7-3 and TRBJ2-3, with TRBD2 matching 8 bases. V dropped 5 bases and J dropped 3; count of bases not matched to a gene: 7. The CDR3 is made up of 15 amino acids. Germline V CDR1 and CDR2: SGHTA, FQGTGA. The CDR3 sequence is CASSQVAGPTDTQYF. CDR3 coding DNA: TGTGCCAGCAGCCAGGTAGCGGGACCGACAGATACGCAGTATTTT.

The chain carries TRBV6-5 and TRBJ2-1; D is unclear. This CDR3 has 11 amino acids. V lost 7 bases and J 4 bases, leaving 5 bases between the germline ends. Per the germline V gene, CDR1 is MNHEY and CDR2 is SVGAGI. CDR3 nucleotides: TGTGCCAGCACCATGTACAATGAGCAGTTCTTC. Protein sequence: CASTMYNEQFF.

This clone was counted between two and nine times. V gene TRBV10-2 combines with J gene TRBJ2-1, with 11 bases aligning to TRBD2. CDR3 length equals 14 residues. Germline trimming cut 9 bases from V and 3 bases from J; bases unmatched to any gene: 4. Per germline, CDR1 WSHSY and CDR2 SAAADI. CDR3 protein: CASIAGGDYNEQFF. CDR3 DNA sequence: TGCGCCAGTATAGCGGGAGGGGACTACAATGAGCAGTTCTTC.

The J gene is TRBJ1-3, the V gene TRBV5-1; D remains ambiguous. Germline CDR1 SGHRS, CDR2 YFSETQ. V was shortened by 0 bases and J by 0 bases, with 10 bases between the two germline ends. The CDR3 sequence is 16 residues long. CDR3 bases: TGCGCCAGCAGCTTGGCCCAGTTTACCTCTGGAAACACCATATATTTT. Its protein is CASSLAQFTSGNTIYF.

V is TRBV18 and J is TRBJ1-2; D remains ambiguous. V lost 3 bases, J lost 5 bases, and 13 bases lay in between. This CDR3 has 14 residues. The V gene's germline CDR1 is KGHSH and CDR2 LQKENI. CDR3 sequence: CASSPSGLRYGYTF. CDR3 nucleotide sequence: TGTGCCAGCTCACCGTCCGGACTGCGTTATGGCTACACCTTC.

The chain uses TRBV6-5 and TRBJ1-2; TRBD1 aligns across 7 bases. The germline V gene encodes CDR1 MNHEY and CDR2 SVGAGI. V gave up 6 bases and J gave up 4 bases; unmatched junction bases: 8. CDR3 size: 14 residues. CDR3 in DNA: TGTGCCAGCAGGCGACAGGGAATTAGCTATGGCTACACCTTC. Amino acid sequence: CASRRQGISYGYTF.

This clone was observed once. The chain employs TRBV9 and TRBJ2-7; TRBD2 is a possible D gene (5 bases). V lost 0 bases and J 5 bases, leaving 15 bases between the germline ends. The V gene's germline CDR1 is SGDLS and CDR2 YYNGEE. The CDR3 extends over 15 amino acids. In nucleotides, the CDR3 is TGTGCCAGCAGCGTAGGTCTACTGGACTTAAACGAGCAGTACTTC. This translates into CASSVGLLDLNEQYF.

This chain uses TRBV2 with TRBJ2-3; TRBD2 matches at 7 bases. The ends lost 1 base at V and 1 base at J; junction bases unmatched: 2. The germline V gene has CDR1 SNHLY and CDR2 FYNNEI. CDR3 length: 15 amino acids. The CDR3 sequence is CASSEVGLRTDTQYF. The CDR3 DNA reads TGTGCCAGCAGTGAAGTGGGACTACGCACAGATACGCAGTATTTT.

The chain links TRBV27 to TRBJ2-1; D possibly corresponds to TRBD2 (5 bases). This CDR3 contains 15 residues. Trimming stripped 6 bases from V and 5 bases from J, with 17 bases between. CDR1 is MNHEY and CDR2 is SMNVEV in the germline V gene (reference sequence). Here the CDR3 reads CASSQMAGVDNEQFF. CDR3 bases: TGTGCCAGCAGCCAAATGGCGGGTGTAGACAATGAGCAGTTCTTC.

V is TRBV5-1 and J is TRBJ2-7, with 7 bases that match TRBD1. The CDR3 totals 15 residues. Germline values: CDR1 SGHRS, CDR2 YFSETQ. Losses at the gene ends were 1 base for V and 3 bases for J; bases not matched to a gene: 7. The CDR3 DNA sequence: TGCGCCAGCAGCTTGACCCCGGGACAGAACTACGAGCAGTACTTC. It translates to CASSLTPGQNYEQYF.

The V call is TRBV15, the J call TRBJ2-3; no clear D gene. The germline gives CDR1 LNHNV, CDR2 YYDKDF (reference sequence). The length of the CDR3 is 13 residues. The ends were cut back, 2 bases at V and 1 base at J, with 4 bases in the middle. CDR3 bases: TGTGCCACCAGCAGAACACGCACAGATACGCAGTATTTT. This encodes CATSRTRTDTQYF.